A selection of T cell receptor beta chains follows, all from one sample in a study of OX40 agonist ivuxolimab in advanced cancers. The method was immunoSEQ multiplex PCR; TCRdb's version includes in-frame clones alone and lacks a portion of them. Here the sample spans some 50,000 clones, approximately 75% being singletons. Here the sequenced sample was CD4+ or CD8+ T cells sorted from blood, taken in a trial of the OX40 agonist ivuxolimab. Every receptor here comes from an adult with an advanced solid tumor such as melanoma, head and neck, liver or kidney cancer. CDR3s leave out the opening cysteine and the closing phenylalanine or tryptophan. A D gene is named only where the DNA matches it firmly.

V: TRBV5-3
D: .
J: TRBJ1-1
CDR3: ASSPAGSMNTEAF

V: TRBV9
D: .
J: TRBJ1-3
CDR3: ASSVQASGNTIY

V: TRBV2
D: TRBD1
J: TRBJ2-1
CDR3: ASCAGQGYNEQF

V: TRBV6-6
D: .
J: TRBJ1-6
CDR3: ASSRRTPPTLH

V: TRBV7-2
D: TRBD1
J: TRBJ1-1
CDR3: ASSLARDRGRAF

V: TRBV5-1
D: .
J: TRBJ2-3
CDR3: ASSWTTDTQY

V: TRBV6-6
D: .
J: TRBJ1-6
CDR3: ASRTDSHNSPLH

V: TRBV14
D: .
J: TRBJ1-6
CDR3: ASSRVPPAPLH

V: TRBV7-2
D: .
J: TRBJ2-1
CDR3: ASSLISNEQF

V: TRBV5-6
D: TRBD2
J: TRBJ2-3
CDR3: ASSLSPGGGTDTQY

V: TRBV18
D: TRBD2
J: TRBJ2-1
CDR3: ASSPRPLAGHNEQF

V: TRBV11-2
D: TRBD2
J: TRBJ2-5
CDR3: ASDTNPGGDQETQY

V: TRBV5-1
D: TRBD1
J: TRBJ1-6
CDR3: ASSNPYRDRNHSPLH

V: TRBV7-9
D: .
J: TRBJ1-4
CDR3: ASSLALGFNEKLF

V: TRBV5-6
D: .
J: TRBJ1-2
CDR3: ASSSVRGASYGYT

V: TRBV6-1
D: .
J: TRBJ1-1
CDR3: ASSAVVDTEAF

V: TRBV5-1
D: TRBD1
J: TRBJ1-5
CDR3: ASSQQGSQPQH

V: TRBV10-3
D: .
J: TRBJ2-7
CDR3: AISADRYEQY

V: TRBV10-3
D: .
J: TRBJ2-3
CDR3: AISESMGAGADTQY

V: TRBV5-1
D: TRBD1
J: TRBJ1-1
CDR3: ASSLRPMGQGLNTEAF

V: TRBV9
D: TRBD1
J: TRBJ2-7
CDR3: ASSRTGGAYEQY

V: TRBV13
D: TRBD1
J: TRBJ2-7
CDR3: ASSFNRGREQY

V: TRBV21-1
D: .
J: TRBJ1-4
CDR3: ASSSATTTGANEKLF

V: TRBV5-8
D: .
J: TRBJ1-5
CDR3: ASSVGGLGNQPQH

V: TRBV5-1
D: .
J: TRBJ1-1
CDR3: ASSPGRTNVAEAF

V: TRBV18
D: .
J: TRBJ1-2
CDR3: ASSPGQNYGYT